The 7 T cell receptor beta chains reported below all come from one sample, sequenced in a study of CD4+ T cells in melanoma. Profiling relied on immunoSEQ multiplex PCR, and the TCRdb table lists in-frame clones only, not all of them. Altogether some 110,000 clones are present, around 92% being singletons, with the ten largest covering around 3.3%. Sample: peripheral blood. These receptors were taken from a human donor with melanoma.

This chain links TRBV5-6 with TRBJ1-6; 8 nucleotides align to TRBD1. Germline CDR1 and CDR2: SGHDT and YYEEEE. V shed 4 bases, J shed 8 bases, and the junction held 5 bases outside the gene matches. This CDR3 spans 14 amino acids. The CDR3 spells CASSRTGKYSPLHF. The CDR3 DNA is TGTGCCAGCAGCCGGACAGGGAAATATTCACCCCTCCACTTT.

This clone was recorded a few times. The V gene is TRBV7-3, the J gene TRBJ1-1; D is unresolved. Per germline, CDR1 SGHTA and CDR2 FQGTGA. This CDR3 has 13 amino acids. The ends were cut back, 0 bases at V and 2 bases at J, with 4 bases in the middle. CDR3 in amino acids: CASSLTQNTEAFF. The DNA for the CDR3 is TGTGCCAGCAGCTTAACTCAAAACACTGAAGCTTTCTTT.

The J gene is TRBJ1-1, the V gene TRBV7-2; 8 nucleotides align to TRBD1. V dropped 5 bases and J dropped 2; count of bases not matched to a gene: 7. This CDR3 is built from 15 residues. Germline values: CDR1 SGHTA, CDR2 FQGNSA. CDR3 in amino acids: CASSHGQGGNTEAFF. CDR3 nucleotide sequence: TGTGCCAGCAGCCACGGACAGGGCGGTAACACTGAAGCTTTCTTT.

The rearrangement uses TRBV5-1 and TRBJ2-7; a possible D gene is TRBD1 (6 bases). The germline V gene encodes CDR1 SGHRS and CDR2 YFSETQ. V was clipped by 1 base and J by 0 bases, with 11 bases between them. The CDR3 is made up of 15 amino acids. CDR3 nucleotides: TGCGCCAGCAGCTTGTCCACACAGGGCTCCTACGAGCAGTACTTC. This encodes CASSLSTQGSYEQYF.

The genes are TRBV2 and TRBJ2-5, with a weak D call TRBD2 (5 bases). V lost 7 bases, J lost 3 bases, and 6 bases lay in between. Germline lookup yields CDR1 SNHLY and CDR2 FYNNEI. The CDR3 runs to 11 residues. CDR3 DNA: TGTGCCAGCACAGCGGAAGAGACCCAGTACTTC. Translation gives CASTAEETQYF.

The rearrangement uses TRBV6-6 and TRBJ1-2; the match to TRBD1 covers 10 bases. The germline V gene has CDR1 MNHNY and CDR2 SVGAGI (reference sequence). The V and J ends lost 7 bases and 2 bases, in that order; junction bases with no gene match: 7. CDR3 length: 15 amino acids. The CDR3 here is CASNGQGGRNYGYTF. The CDR3 nucleotides read TGTGCCAGCAACGGACAGGGGGGTCGAAACTATGGCTACACCTTC.

Here the CDR3 reads CASSLETGYYEQYF. Here the CDR3 DNA reads TGTGCCAGCAGCTTGGAGACAGGTTACTACGAGCAGTACTTC. V usage is TRBV7-2 and J usage is TRBJ2-7, with D possibly TRBD1 on 6 matching bases. CDR1 is SGHTA, CDR2 FQGNSA, per germline. V was pared by 3 bases and J by 3 bases, with 12 bases between. The CDR3 runs 14 residues. The whole variable domain, remainder taken from reference TRBV7-2 and TRBJ2-7, is GAGVSQSPSNKVTEKGKDVELRCDPISGHTALYWYRQSLGQGLEFLIYFQGNSAPDKSGLPSDRFSAERTGGSVSTLTIQRTQQEDSAVYLCASSLETGYYEQYFGPGTRLTVT.